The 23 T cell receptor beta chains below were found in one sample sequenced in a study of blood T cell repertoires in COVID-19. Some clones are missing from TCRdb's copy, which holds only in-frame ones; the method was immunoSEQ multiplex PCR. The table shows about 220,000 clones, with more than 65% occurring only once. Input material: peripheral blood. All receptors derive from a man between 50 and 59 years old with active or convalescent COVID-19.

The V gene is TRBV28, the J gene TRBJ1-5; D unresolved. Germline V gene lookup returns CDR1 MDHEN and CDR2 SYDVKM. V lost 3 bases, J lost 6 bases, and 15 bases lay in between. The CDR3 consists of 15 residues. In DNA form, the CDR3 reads TGTGCCAGCAGTTTGAGTGGGGAGGTTAGTCAGCCCCAGCATTTT. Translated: CASSLSGEVSQPQHF.

The chain's CDR3 is CSASGGYEQYV. CDR3 nucleotides: TGCAGTGCTAGCGGAGGTTACGAGCAGTACGTC. V is TRBV20-1 and J is TRBJ2-7, with D possibly matching TRBD2 (5 bases). CDR1 and CDR2 from the germline V gene are DFQATT and SNEGSKA (reference sequence). The CDR3 totals 11 residues. The V and J ends lost 3 bases and 4 bases respectively, with 7 bases between them.

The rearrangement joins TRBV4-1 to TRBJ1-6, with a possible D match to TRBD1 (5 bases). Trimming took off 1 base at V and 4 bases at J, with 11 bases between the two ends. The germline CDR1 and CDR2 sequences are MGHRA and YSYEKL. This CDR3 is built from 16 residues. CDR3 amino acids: CASSQAQGAYNSPLHF. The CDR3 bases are TGCGCCAGCAGCCAAGCGCAGGGCGCATATAATTCACCCCTCCACTTT.

The chain's CDR3 is CASSLTTQPQHF. The CDR3 DNA is TGTGCCAGCAGCCTTACAACTCAGCCCCAGCATTTT. The rearrangement joins TRBV6-2 or TRBV6-3 to TRBJ1-5; unclear D gene. Per germline, CDR1 MNHEY and CDR2 SVGEGT. Trimming left V 6 bases short and J 6 bases short, with 9 bases between. The CDR3 has 12 amino acids.

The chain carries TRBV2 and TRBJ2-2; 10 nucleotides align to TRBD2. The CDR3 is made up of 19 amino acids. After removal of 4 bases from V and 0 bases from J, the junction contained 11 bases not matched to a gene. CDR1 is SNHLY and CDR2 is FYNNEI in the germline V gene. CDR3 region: CASSGGLLAGAANTGELFF. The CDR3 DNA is TGTGCCAGCAGTGGAGGCCTCCTAGCGGGGGCCGCGAACACCGGGGAGCTGTTTTTT. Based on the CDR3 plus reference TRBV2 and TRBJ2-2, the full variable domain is EPEVTQTPSHQVTQMGQEVILRCVPISNHLYFYWYRQILGQKVEFLVSFYNNEISEKSEIFDDQFSVERPDGSNFTLKIRSTKLEDSAMYFCASSGGLLAGAANTGELFFGEGSRLTVL.

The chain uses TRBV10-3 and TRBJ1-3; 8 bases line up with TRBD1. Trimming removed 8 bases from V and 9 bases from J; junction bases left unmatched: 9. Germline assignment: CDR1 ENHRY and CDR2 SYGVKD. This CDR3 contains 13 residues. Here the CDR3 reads CAISGGASGTIYF. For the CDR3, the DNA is TGTGCCATCTCAGGGGGCGCTTCTGGCACCATATATTTT.

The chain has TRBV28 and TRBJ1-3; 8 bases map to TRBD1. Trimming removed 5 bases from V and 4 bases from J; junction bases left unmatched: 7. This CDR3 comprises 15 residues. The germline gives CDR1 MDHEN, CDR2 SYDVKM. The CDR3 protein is CASSERTGNGNTIYF. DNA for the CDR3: TGTGCCAGCAGTGAAAGGACAGGGAACGGAAACACCATATATTTT. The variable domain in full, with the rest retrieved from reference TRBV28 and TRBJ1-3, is DVKVTQSSRYLVKRTGEKVFLECVQDMDHENMFWYRQDPGLGLRLIYFSYDVKMKEKGDIPEGYSVSREKKERFSLILESASTNQTSMYLCASSERTGNGNTIYFGEGSWLTVV.

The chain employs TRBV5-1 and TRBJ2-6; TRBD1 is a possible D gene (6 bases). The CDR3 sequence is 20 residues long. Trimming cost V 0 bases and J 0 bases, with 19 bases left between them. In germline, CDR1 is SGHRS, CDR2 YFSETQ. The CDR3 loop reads CASSLGRRRGHNSGANVLTF. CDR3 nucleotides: TGCGCCAGCAGCTTGGGACGCCGTCGGGGACATAACTCTGGGGCCAACGTCCTGACTTTC.

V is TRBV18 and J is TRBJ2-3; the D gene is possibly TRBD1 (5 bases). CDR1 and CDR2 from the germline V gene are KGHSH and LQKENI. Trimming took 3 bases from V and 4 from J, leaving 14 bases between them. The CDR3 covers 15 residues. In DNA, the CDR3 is TGTGCCAGCTCACCGTTTTTAACAGGCGCAGATACGCAGTATTTT. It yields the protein CASSPFLTGADTQYF. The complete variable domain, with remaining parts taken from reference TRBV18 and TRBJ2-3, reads NAGVMQNPRHLVRRRGQEARLRCSPMKGHSHVYWYRQLPEEGLKFMVYLQKENIIDESGMPKERFSAEFPKEGPSILRIQQVVRGDSAAYFCASSPFLTGADTQYFGPGTRLTVL.

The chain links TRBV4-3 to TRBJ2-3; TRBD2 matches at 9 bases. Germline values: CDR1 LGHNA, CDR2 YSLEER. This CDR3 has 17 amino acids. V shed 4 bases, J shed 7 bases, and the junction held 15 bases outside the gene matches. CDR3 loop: CASSRDWLAGAGNTQYF. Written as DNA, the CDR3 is TGCGCCAGCAGCCGTGACTGGTTAGCGGGGGCGGGGAATACGCAGTATTTT.

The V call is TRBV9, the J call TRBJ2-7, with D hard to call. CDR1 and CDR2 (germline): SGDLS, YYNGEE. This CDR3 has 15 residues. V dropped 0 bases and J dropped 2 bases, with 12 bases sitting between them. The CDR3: CASSVGAETTYEQYF. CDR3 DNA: TGTGCCAGCAGCGTAGGGGCAGAGACAACCTACGAGCAGTACTTC.

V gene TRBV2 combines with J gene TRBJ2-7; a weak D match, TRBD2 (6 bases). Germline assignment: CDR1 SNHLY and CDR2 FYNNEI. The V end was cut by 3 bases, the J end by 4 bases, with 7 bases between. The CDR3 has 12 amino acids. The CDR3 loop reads CASSETRYEQYV. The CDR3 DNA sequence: TGTGCCAGCAGTGAGACTAGGTACGAGCAGTACGTC.

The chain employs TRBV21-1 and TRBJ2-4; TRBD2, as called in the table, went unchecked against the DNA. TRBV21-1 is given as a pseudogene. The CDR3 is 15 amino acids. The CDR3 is CASSKAGGHKNIQYF. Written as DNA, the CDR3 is TGTGCCAGCAGCAAAGCGGGGGGTCACAAAAACATTCAGTACTTC.

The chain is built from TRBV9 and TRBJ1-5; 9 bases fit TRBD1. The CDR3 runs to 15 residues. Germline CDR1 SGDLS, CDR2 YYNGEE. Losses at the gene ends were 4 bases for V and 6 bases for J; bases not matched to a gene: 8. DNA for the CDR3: TGTGCCAGCAGCCCCGGGACAGGGAACGGTCAGCCCCAGCATTTT. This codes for CASSPGTGNGQPQHF.

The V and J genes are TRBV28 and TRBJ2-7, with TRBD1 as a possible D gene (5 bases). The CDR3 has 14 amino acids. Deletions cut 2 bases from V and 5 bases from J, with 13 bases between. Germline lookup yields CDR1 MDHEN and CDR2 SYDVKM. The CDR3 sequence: CASSLSREAHEQYF. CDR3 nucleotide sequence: TGTGCCAGCAGTTTAAGCAGGGAAGCTCACGAGCAGTACTTC.

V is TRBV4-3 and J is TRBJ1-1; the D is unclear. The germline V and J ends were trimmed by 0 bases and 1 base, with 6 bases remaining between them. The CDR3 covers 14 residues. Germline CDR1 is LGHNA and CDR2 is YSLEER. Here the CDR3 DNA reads TGCGCCAGCAGCCAAGATCTTCGGAACACTGAAGCTTTCTTT. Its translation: CASSQDLRNTEAFF.

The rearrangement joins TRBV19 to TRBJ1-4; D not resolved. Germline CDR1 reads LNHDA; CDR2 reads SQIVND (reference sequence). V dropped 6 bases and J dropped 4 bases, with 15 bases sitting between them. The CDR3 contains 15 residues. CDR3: CASSPREGNNEKLFF. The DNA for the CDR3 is TGTGCCAGTAGCCCACGGGAGGGTAATAATGAAAAACTGTTTTTT.

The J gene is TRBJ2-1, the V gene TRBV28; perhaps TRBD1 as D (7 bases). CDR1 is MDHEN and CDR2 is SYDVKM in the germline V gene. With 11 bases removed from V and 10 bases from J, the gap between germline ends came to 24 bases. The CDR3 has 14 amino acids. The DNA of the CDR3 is TGTGCCTGCGGGGACAGAAAAAGACGTCTCGAGCAGTTCTTC. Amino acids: CACGDRKRRLEQFF.

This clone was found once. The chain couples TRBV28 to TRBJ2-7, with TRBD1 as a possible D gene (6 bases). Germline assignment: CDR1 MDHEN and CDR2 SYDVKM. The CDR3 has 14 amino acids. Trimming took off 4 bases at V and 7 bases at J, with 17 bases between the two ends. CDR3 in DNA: TGTGCCAGCAGTTCATCCCCACAGGGTTGGGAGCAGTACTTC. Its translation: CASSSSPQGWEQYF.

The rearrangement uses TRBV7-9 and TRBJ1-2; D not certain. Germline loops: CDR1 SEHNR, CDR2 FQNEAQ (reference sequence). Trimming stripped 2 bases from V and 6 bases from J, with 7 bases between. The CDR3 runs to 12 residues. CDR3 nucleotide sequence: TGTGCCAGCAGCTTACTTCTAAATGGCTACACCTTC. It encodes CASSLLLNGYTF.

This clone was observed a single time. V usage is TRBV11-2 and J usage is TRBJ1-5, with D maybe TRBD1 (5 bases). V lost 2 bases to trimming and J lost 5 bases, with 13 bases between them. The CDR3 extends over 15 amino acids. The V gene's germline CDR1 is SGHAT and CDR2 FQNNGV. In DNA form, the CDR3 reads TGTGCCAGCAGCTTATGGGCGGGGCCGGATCAGCCCCAGCATTTT. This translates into CASSLWAGPDQPQHF.

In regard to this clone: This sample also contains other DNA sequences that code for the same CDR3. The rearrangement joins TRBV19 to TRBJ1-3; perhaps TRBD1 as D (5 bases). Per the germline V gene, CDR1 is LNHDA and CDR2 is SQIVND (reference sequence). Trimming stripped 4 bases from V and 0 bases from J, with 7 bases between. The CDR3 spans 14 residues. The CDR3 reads CASSTDSSGNTIYF. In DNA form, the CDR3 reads TGTGCCAGTAGTACCGACAGCTCTGGAAACACCATATATTTT.

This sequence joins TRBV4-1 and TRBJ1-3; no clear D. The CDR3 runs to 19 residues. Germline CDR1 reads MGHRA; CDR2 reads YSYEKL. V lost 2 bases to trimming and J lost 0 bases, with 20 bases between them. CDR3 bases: TGCGCCAGCAGCCAAATCCGGGAGGTCGTAGGGTTCTCTGGAAACACCATATATTTT. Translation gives CASSQIREVVGFSGNTIYF.